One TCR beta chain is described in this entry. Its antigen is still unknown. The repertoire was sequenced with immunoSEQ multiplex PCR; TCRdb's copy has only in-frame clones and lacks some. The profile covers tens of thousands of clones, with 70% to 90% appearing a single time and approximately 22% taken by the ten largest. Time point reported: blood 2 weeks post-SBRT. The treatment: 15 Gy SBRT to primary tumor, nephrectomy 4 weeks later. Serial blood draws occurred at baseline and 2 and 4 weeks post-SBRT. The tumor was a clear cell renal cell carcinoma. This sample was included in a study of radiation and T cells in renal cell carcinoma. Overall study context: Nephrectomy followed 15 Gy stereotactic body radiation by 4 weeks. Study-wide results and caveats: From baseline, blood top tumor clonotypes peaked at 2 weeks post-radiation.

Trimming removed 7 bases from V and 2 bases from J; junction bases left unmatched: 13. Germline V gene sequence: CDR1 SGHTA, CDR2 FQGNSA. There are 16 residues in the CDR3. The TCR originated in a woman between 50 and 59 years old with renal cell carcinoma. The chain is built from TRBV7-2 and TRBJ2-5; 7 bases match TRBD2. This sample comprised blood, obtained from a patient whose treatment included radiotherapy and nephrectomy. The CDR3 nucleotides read TGTGCCAGCACCCCTCAACGCCGGGGGGTTCAAGAGACCCAGTACTTC. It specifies CASTPQRRGVQETQYF.